Listed below are T cell receptor beta chains from one sample, sequenced in a study of blood T cell repertoires in COVID-19. Profiling relied on immunoSEQ multiplex PCR, and the TCRdb table lists in-frame clones only, not all of them. The table has about 260,000 clones, around nine tenths seen once. Input material: PBMCs or T cells enriched from blood (not recorded which). The source of these receptors is a woman aged 35 to 49 who had been exposed to COVID-19. Both conserved end residues are part of each CDR3. The D gene is left open where the match is weak. A clone size is listed for some rows: how often the clone was seen (once, few, many), or a class if it is expanded.

TRBD2	-	TRBV6-2/TRBV6-3	TRBJ2-5	CASIPLSTSGRETQYF	TGTGCCAGCATCCCCCTCTCGACTAGCGGTAGAGAGACCCAGTACTTC
TRBD1	-	TRBV7-6	TRBJ2-3	CASSLRSRGQGAQRNTDTQYF	TGTGCCAGCAGCTTAAGGTCGAGAGGACAGGGGGCGCAGCGGAACACAGATACGCAGTATTTT
-	-	TRBV7-2	TRBJ2-3	CASSFSAGSTDTQYF	TGTGCCAGCAGCTTTTCGGCAGGCTCCACAGATACGCAGTATTTT
-	-	TRBV6-6	TRBJ1-3	CASSYAVGSGNTIYF	TGTGCCAGCAGTTACGCGGTAGGCTCTGGAAACACCATATATTTT
-	-	TRBV28	TRBJ2-2	CASTPGGRNTGELFF	TGTGCCAGCACTCCAGGGGGGCGGAACACCGGGGAGCTGTTTTTT
-	-	TRBV7-2	TRBJ1-2	CASSLGPGGGYTF	TGTGCCAGCAGCTTGGGCCCGGGGGGCGGCTACACCTTC
-	-	TRBV11-3	TRBJ1-1	CASSLDSVRGAEAFF	TGTGCCAGCAGCTTAGATAGTGTTAGGGGCGCTGAAGCTTTCTTT
-	-	TRBV6-1	TRBJ1-5	CASSAGLYTSNQPQHF	TGTGCCAGCAGTGCGGGACTCTATACTAGCAATCAGCCCCAGCATTTT
-	-	TRBV7-4	TRBJ1-1	CASSLGGAESLNTEAFF	TGTGCCAGCAGCCTCGGGGGGGCTGAATCGTTGAACACTGAAGCTTTCTTT
TRBD1	-	TRBV4-2	TRBJ2-5	CASSQDRTGGIRETQYF	TGTGCCAGCAGCCAAGATCGGACAGGGGGCATCCGAGAGACCCAGTACTTC
-	-	TRBV28	TRBJ2-1	CATGPGGPYNEQFF	TGTGCCACCGGACCGGGGGGCCCCTACAATGAGCAGTTCTTC
-	-	TRBV10-3	TRBJ1-6	CAISARAGNSPLHF	TGTGCCATCAGTGCCAGGGCGGGGAATTCACCCCTCCACTTT
-	-	TRBV5-1	TRBJ2-2	CASSFGGSGIGGELFF	TGTGCCAGCAGTTTCGGGGGTTCCGGGATAGGCGGGGAGCTGTTTTTT
-	-	TRBV27	TRBJ2-1	CASSSGTVPYNEQFF	TGTGCCAGCAGTTCCGGAACAGTCCCCTACAATGAGCAGTTCTTC
-	-	TRBV6-2/TRBV6-3	TRBJ2-5	CASSRGQEETQYF	TGTGCCAGCAGTCGGGGACAAGAAGAGACCCAGTACTTC
TRBD1	-	TRBV5-6	TRBJ2-2	CASSFPGTGGSGELFF	TGTGCCAGCAGCTTCCCCGGGACAGGGGGGTCCGGGGAGCTGTTTTTT
-	-	TRBV28	TRBJ1-1	CASSFGSGTEAFF	TGTGCCAGCAGTTTTGGGTCAGGCACTGAAGCTTTCTTT
-	-	TRBV5-1	TRBJ2-3	CASSLRSRGTDTQYF	TGTGCCAGCAGCTTGCGGTCTCGGGGCACAGATACGCAGTATTTT
TRBD2	-	TRBV2	TRBJ2-1	CASKRDPIGNEQFF	TGTGCCAGCAAGCGGGACCCAATCGGCAATGAGCAGTTCTTC
-	-	TRBV2	TRBJ1-5	CASSDWRMWQPQHF	TGTGCCAGCAGTGATTGGAGGATGTGGCAGCCCCAGCATTTT
-	-	TRBV30	TRBJ1-3	CAWSVAGDRRSGNTIYF	TGTGCCTGGAGTGTCGCGGGAGACCGCCGCTCTGGAAACACCATATATTTT
-	-	TRBV19	TRBJ1-2	CASSILGALNYGYTF	TGTGCCAGTAGTATTTTGGGGGCCCTTAACTATGGCTACACCTTC
TRBD1	once	TRBV28	TRBJ1-3	CASIAGGGNTIYF	TGTGCCAGCATAGCAGGGGGCGGAAACACCATATATTTT
-	-	TRBV25-1	TRBJ2-3	CASSESGLQGTDTQYF	TGTGCCAGCAGTGAATCGGGCTTACAGGGTACAGATACGCAGTATTTT
-	-	TRBV10-3	TRBJ1-1	CATGGTTEAFF	TGTGCCACTGGGGGGACCACTGAAGCTTTCTTT
TRBD2	-	TRBV2	TRBJ2-1	CASSPRRAALTGGEQFF	TGTGCCAGCAGTCCCCGGAGGGCAGCCCTAACGGGGGGTGAGCAGTTCTTC
-	-	TRBV5-4	TRBJ2-3	CASSPPGQGHTDTQYF	TGTGCCAGCAGCCCACCAGGGCAGGGGCACACAGATACGCAGTATTTT
TRBD1	once	TRBV19	TRBJ1-4	CASNPRDREGRKLFF	TGTGCCAGTAACCCCCGGGACAGGGAGGGCAGAAAACTGTTTTTT
TRBD2	-	TRBV11-3	TRBJ2-1	CASSFLGLAGYNEQFF	TGTGCCAGCAGCTTCCTGGGACTAGCGGGTTACAATGAGCAGTTCTTC
TRBD1	-	TRBV6-6	TRBJ1-5	CASSGPGTGPDQPQHF	TGTGCCAGCAGTGGCCCCGGGACAGGGCCCGATCAGCCCCAGCATTTT
-	-	TRBV19	TRBJ1-5	CASSLPYRGVQPQHF	TGTGCCAGTAGTCTCCCTTATCGGGGGGTTCAGCCCCAGCATTTT
TRBD1	-	TRBV19	TRBJ1-2	CASNPGQGNGYTF	TGTGCCAGTAACCCGGGACAGGGGAATGGCTACACCTTC
-	-	TRBV28	TRBJ1-2	CASSLPQGSYVYGYTF	TGTGCCAGCAGTTTACCTCAGGGTTCCTATGTGTATGGCTACACCTTC
TRBD1	-	TRBV27	TRBJ2-6	CASSFEGTGIPNVLTF	TGTGCCAGCAGTTTTGAGGGGACAGGGATCCCCAACGTCCTGACTTTC
-	once	TRBV24-1	TRBJ1-5	CATSDPGQEPQHF	TGTGCCACCAGTGACCCAGGCCAAGAGCCCCAGCATTTT
-	-	TRBV9	TRBJ2-2	CASSVRRSGYTGELFF	TGTGCCAGCAGCGTAAGGCGTAGCGGATACACCGGGGAGCTGTTTTTT
TRBD1	once	TRBV27	TRBJ1-1	CASSRSPGQVNTEAFF	TGTGCCAGCAGTCGATCACCGGGACAGGTAAACACTGAAGCTTTCTTT
-	-	TRBV27	TRBJ1-5	CASSLTYSNQPQHF	TGTGCCAGCAGTTTGACATATAGCAATCAGCCCCAGCATTTT
-	-	TRBV15	TRBJ1-2	CATSSPLGQNYGYTF	TGTGCCACCAGCAGTCCCCTCGGACAGAACTATGGCTACACCTTC